The rows below give T cell receptor beta chains drawn from one sample of a study of shared clonotypes between healthy human individuals. Libraries were prepared by immunoSEQ multiplex PCR; TCRdb keeps only in-frame clonotypes and omits some of them. The sample records about 2.4 million clones, roughly 93% being singletons. What was sequenced was naive CD4+ T cells from PBMCs. These receptors were taken from a man younger than 30 in good health. Some clones in this sample may be carry-over from other donors' samples. CDR3s include the opening cysteine and the closing phenylalanine or tryptophan. D genes are given only for firm matches. Clone size appears in some rows only: once, few, many, or a class for an expanded clone.

J: TRBJ1-6; V: TRBV4-1; size: .; D: .; CDR3: CASSQGRGIGNNSPLHF; DNA: TGCGCCAGCAGCCAAGGGCGGGGTATAGGGAATAATTCACCCCTCCACTTT
J: TRBJ2-5; V: TRBV5-1; size: .; D: TRBD1; CDR3: CASSDPGQGLETQYF; DNA: TGCGCCAGCAGCGATCCGGGACAGGGCCTAGAGACCCAGTACTTC
J: TRBJ1-1; V: TRBV11-2; size: .; D: .; CDR3: CASSPGRGSAEAFF; DNA: TGTGCCAGCAGCCCGGGAAGGGGGTCCGCTGAAGCTTTCTTT
J: TRBJ2-4; V: TRBV4-3; size: .; D: .; CDR3: CASSQDERNIQYF; DNA: TGCGCCAGCAGCCAAGATGAAAGAAACATTCAGTACTTC
J: TRBJ2-7; V: TRBV4-1; size: .; D: TRBD2; CDR3: CASSQAPGTSLYEQYF; DNA: TGCGCCAGCAGCCAAGCCCCAGGGACTAGTCTCTACGAGCAGTACTTC
J: TRBJ2-2; V: TRBV7-2; size: few; D: .; CDR3: CASSLSSGSNTGELFF; DNA: TGTGCCAGCAGCTTAAGCTCGGGATCTAACACCGGGGAGCTGTTTTTT
J: TRBJ2-7; V: TRBV7-2; size: .; D: TRBD2; CDR3: CASSLRRGLAGTYEQYF; DNA: TGTGCCAGCAGCTTACGACGGGGACTAGCGGGAACCTACGAGCAGTACTTC
J: TRBJ2-1; V: TRBV4-2; size: .; D: TRBD2; CDR3: CASSPGLAGVLNEQFF; DNA: TGTGCCAGCAGCCCGGGACTAGCGGGGGTTTTAAATGAGCAGTTCTTC
J: TRBJ2-7; V: TRBV5-1; size: .; D: TRBD2; CDR3: CASSWTSGASYEQYF; DNA: TGCGCCAGCAGCTGGACTAGCGGGGCCTCCTACGAGCAGTACTTC
J: TRBJ1-4; V: TRBV7-9; size: .; D: TRBD1; CDR3: CASSSDREVGEKLFF; DNA: TGTGCCAGCAGCTCGGACAGGGAGGTCGGTGAAAAACTGTTTTTT
J: TRBJ2-2; V: TRBV5-1; size: .; D: .; CDR3: CASSNVRNGELFF; DNA: TGCGCCAGCAGCAATGTACGAAACGGGGAGCTGTTTTTT
J: TRBJ2-3; V: TRBV18; size: .; D: .; CDR3: CASSPPQSTDTQYF; DNA: TGTGCCAGCTCACCACCGCAAAGCACAGATACGCAGTATTTT
J: TRBJ2-5; V: TRBV14; size: .; D: TRBD2; CDR3: CASSPLRTSGAGETQYF; DNA: TGTGCCAGCAGCCCCTTGAGGACTAGCGGAGCGGGAGAGACCCAGTACTTC
J: TRBJ1-1; V: TRBV27; size: .; D: .; CDR3: CASSSGQIMNTEAFF; DNA: TGTGCCAGCAGCTCAGGACAGATCATGAACACTGAAGCTTTCTTT
J: TRBJ2-2; V: TRBV9; size: .; D: .; CDR3: CASSGELGGELFF; DNA: TGTGCCAGCAGCGGCGAATTGGGCGGGGAGCTGTTTTTT
J: TRBJ2-7; V: TRBV28; size: .; D: .; CDR3: CASSQFEEQYF; DNA: TGTGCCAGCAGTCAGTTTGAAGAGCAGTACTTC
J: TRBJ2-5; V: TRBV4-1; size: .; D: .; CDR3: CASSQAPPGVGAETQYF; DNA: TGCGCCAGCAGCCAAGCCCCACCGGGGGTCGGGGCAGAGACCCAGTACTTC
J: TRBJ2-1; V: TRBV5-1; size: .; D: TRBD2; CDR3: CASSFGLAGDYNEQFF; DNA: TGCGCCAGCAGCTTTGGGCTAGCGGGAGACTACAATGAGCAGTTCTTC
J: TRBJ2-1; V: TRBV10-1; size: once; D: TRBD2; CDR3: CASSVARERNEQFF; DNA: TGCGCCAGCAGTGTGGCGCGGGAGCGGAATGAGCAGTTCTTC
J: TRBJ2-1; V: TRBV7-2; size: .; D: .; CDR3: CASSPRDPYREQFF; DNA: TGTGCCAGCAGCCCCCGGGACCCATACCGGGAGCAGTTCTTC
J: TRBJ2-5; V: TRBV14; size: .; D: TRBD2; CDR3: CASSQASGSETQYF; DNA: TGTGCCAGCAGCCAAGCTAGCGGGAGTGAGACCCAGTACTTC
J: TRBJ1-4; V: TRBV4-1; size: once; D: .; CDR3: CASSQAITDSYNEKLFF; DNA: TGCGCCAGCAGCCAAGCGATAACGGACAGTTATAATGAAAAACTGTTTTTT
J: TRBJ2-2; V: TRBV2; size: .; D: TRBD1; CDR3: CASSRTGVTGELFF; DNA: TGTGCCAGCAGCCGGACAGGGGTCACCGGGGAGCTGTTTTTT
J: TRBJ2-7; V: TRBV28; size: .; D: TRBD1; CDR3: CASGQGNSYEQYF; DNA: TGTGCCAGTGGACAGGGGAACTCCTACGAGCAGTACTTC
J: TRBJ2-5; V: TRBV7-9; size: .; D: .; CDR3: CASSKIGQFQETQYF; DNA: TGTGCCAGCAGCAAAATAGGACAGTTTCAAGAGACCCAGTACTTC
J: TRBJ2-2; V: TRBV30; size: .; D: TRBD1; CDR3: CAWRPPRGRRETGELFF; DNA: TGTGCCTGGAGACCTCCCAGGGGGCGCCGGGAGACCGGGGAGCTGTTTTTT
J: TRBJ2-2; V: TRBV29-1; size: .; D: .; CDR3: CSVRGSGANTGELFF; DNA: TGCAGCGTCCGAGGGTCGGGAGCGAACACCGGGGAGCTGTTTTTT
J: TRBJ1-1; V: TRBV6-1; size: .; D: .; CDR3: CASSEFGRSVTEAFF; DNA: TGTGCCAGCAGTGAGTTCGGGCGGTCGGTCACTGAAGCTTTCTTT
J: TRBJ2-7; V: TRBV7-9; size: .; D: TRBD1; CDR3: CASSPSDRYYEQYF; DNA: TGTGCCAGCAGCCCCTCGGACAGGTACTACGAGCAGTACTTC
J: TRBJ2-7; V: TRBV4-3; size: .; D: .; CDR3: CASSQDSGPRGQYF; DNA: TGCGCCAGCAGCCAAGATTCCGGACCCCGGGGGCAGTACTTC
J: TRBJ1-5; V: TRBV7-2; size: .; D: .; CDR3: CASSLGHSNQPQHF; DNA: TGTGCCAGCAGCCTGGGGCATAGCAATCAGCCCCAGCATTTT
J: TRBJ2-1; V: TRBV7-2; size: .; D: TRBD2; CDR3: CASSPGPPSGSKEQFF; DNA: TGTGCCAGCAGCCCAGGCCCCCCTAGCGGGAGTAAAGAGCAGTTCTTC
J: TRBJ2-1; V: TRBV11-2; size: .; D: TRBD2; CDR3: CASSRTGGLAGANEQFF; DNA: TGTGCCAGCAGCCGGACGGGGGGACTAGCGGGAGCGAATGAGCAGTTCTTC
J: TRBJ2-3; V: TRBV5-1; size: .; D: .; CDR3: CASSRTDTQYF; DNA: TGCGCCAGTTCCCGAACAGATACGCAGTATTTT
J: TRBJ2-1; V: TRBV28; size: .; D: .; CDR3: CASSFLLDEQFF; DNA: TGTGCCAGCAGTTTCCTACTAGATGAGCAGTTCTTC
J: TRBJ1-2; V: TRBV7-9; size: .; D: .; CDR3: CASSPGVYYGYTF; DNA: TGTGCCAGCAGCCCAGGAGTATACTATGGCTACACCTTC
J: TRBJ2-5; V: TRBV7-8; size: .; D: TRBD1; CDR3: CASSADRAETQYF; DNA: TGTGCCAGCAGCGCCGACAGGGCGGAGACCCAGTACTTC
J: TRBJ2-2; V: TRBV2; size: .; D: .; CDR3: CASSEYQGNTGELFF; DNA: TGTGCCAGCAGTGAATACCAGGGGAACACCGGGGAGCTGTTTTTT
J: TRBJ2-5; V: TRBV28; size: .; D: TRBD2; CDR3: CATSGGLGKTQYF; DNA: TGTGCCACTTCGGGGGGTCTTGGGAAGACCCAGTACTTC
J: TRBJ1-1; V: TRBV7-6; size: few; D: .; CDR3: CASSLGTANTEAFF; DNA: TGTGCCAGCAGCTTAGGGACGGCGAACACTGAAGCTTTCTTT
J: TRBJ1-1; V: TRBV14; size: .; D: .; CDR3: CASSRSWGTEAFF; DNA: TGTGCCAGCAGCCGATCGTGGGGCACTGAAGCTTTCTTT
J: TRBJ2-3; V: TRBV20-1; size: .; D: .; CDR3: CSGTADTQYF; DNA: TGCAGTGGAACGGCAGATACGCAGTATTTT
J: TRBJ1-4; V: TRBV29-1; size: .; D: TRBD1; CDR3: CSASLWDRGTPTNEKLFF; DNA: TGCAGCGCCTCTCTTTGGGACAGGGGGACGCCAACTAATGAAAAACTGTTTTTT
J: TRBJ2-4; V: TRBV11-2; size: .; D: TRBD1; CDR3: CASSPDRSKNIQYF; DNA: TGTGCCAGCAGCCCGGACAGGTCCAAAAACATTCAGTACTTC
J: TRBJ2-5; V: TRBV5-6; size: .; D: TRBD1; CDR3: CASSLPGQGSMEYF; DNA: TGTGCCAGCAGCTTACCGGGACAGGGTTCGATGGAATACTTC
J: TRBJ1-2; V: TRBV28; size: .; D: TRBD1; CDR3: CASSGGQQTF; DNA: TGTGCCAGCAGTGGGGGACAGCAAACCTTC